This T cell receptor (beta chain) is drawn from a study of technical replicates of blood from a handful of donors. The CDR3 sequence is 16 residues long. Germline loops: CDR1 MGHRA, CDR2 YSYEKL. V dropped 5 bases and J dropped 6 bases, with 19 bases sitting between them. Produced via immunoSEQ multiplex PCR; TCRdb's table is partial and in-frame only. In the table there are about 74,000 clones, 85% to 95% of which are singletons. Sequencing used T cells isolated from PBMCs. The sequence derives from a human donor in good health. The rearrangement joins TRBV4-1 to TRBJ2-2; D gene ambiguous. CDR3 in amino acids: CASSKQSLTTPGELFF. DNA for the CDR3: TGCGCCAGCAGCAAACAAAGTCTGACAACTCCCGGGGAGCTGTTTTTT.